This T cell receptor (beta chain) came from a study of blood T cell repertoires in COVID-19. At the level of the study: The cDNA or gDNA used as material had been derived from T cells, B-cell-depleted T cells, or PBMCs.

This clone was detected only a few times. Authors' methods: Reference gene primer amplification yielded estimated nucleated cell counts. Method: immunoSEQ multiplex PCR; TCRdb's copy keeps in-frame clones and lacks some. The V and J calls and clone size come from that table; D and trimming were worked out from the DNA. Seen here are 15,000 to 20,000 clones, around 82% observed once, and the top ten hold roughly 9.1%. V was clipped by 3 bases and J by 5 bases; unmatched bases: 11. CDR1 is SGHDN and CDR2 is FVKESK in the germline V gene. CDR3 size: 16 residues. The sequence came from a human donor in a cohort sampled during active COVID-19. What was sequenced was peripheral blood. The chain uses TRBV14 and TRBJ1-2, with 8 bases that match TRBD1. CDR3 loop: CASSHNLMTGAYGYTF. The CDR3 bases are TGTGCCAGCAGCCACAATCTGATGACAGGGGCGTATGGCTACACCTTC. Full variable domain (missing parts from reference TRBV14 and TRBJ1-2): EAGVTQFPSHSVIEKGQTVTLRCDPISGHDNLYWYRRVMGKEIKFLLHFVKESKQDESGMPNNRFLAERTGGTYSTLKVQPAELEDSGVYFCASSHNLMTGAYGYTFGSGTRLTVV.